This T cell receptor beta chain came from a study of T cell responses to AZD1222 COVID-19 vaccine. Findings and limits, study-wide: There were vaccine-associated CD4 TCRs across spike, dominant at 160-218 and 743-854. Per reports, nearly half of all spike-specific TCRs target regions that are unmutated in variants. White British people made up most donors, females outnumbered males, and clonal diversity was possibly underestimated.

TCRdb's copy holds only in-frame clones and misses some; the assay was immunoSEQ multiplex PCR. The sample comprises more than 100,000 clones, about 93% of which are singletons, and more than 4.5% rests with the top ten. Of note for this clone: Its specificity is not known.

CDR1 is LNHNV, CDR2 YYDKDF, per germline (reference sequence). The CDR3 totals 15 residues. V was clipped by 0 bases and J by 8 bases; unmatched bases: 9. Pooled in the analysis were second doses at about 4 or about 12 weeks. The TCR comes from an adult who received the AZD1222 COVID-19 vaccine. The rearrangement links TRBV15 to TRBJ1-2, with 7 nucleotides matching TRBD1. The sequenced sample was peripheral blood, obtained 28 days after the second AZD1222 dose. The CDR3 loop reads CATSRDRTGERGYTF. In DNA, the CDR3 is TGTGCCACCAGCAGAGATAGAACAGGGGAGAGGGGCTACACCTTC.